Listed below are T cell receptor beta chains from one sample, sequenced in a study of cytomegalovirus exposure and HLA in healthy donors. The method was immunoSEQ multiplex PCR; TCRdb's version includes in-frame clones alone and lacks a portion of them. With roughly 190,000 clones in the sample, the ten largest clones hold 0.7% to 0.8%. Material for sequencing was PBMCs. Receptors originate from a woman aged 18-29 years in good health and CMV-seropositive. Each CDR3 is given with its conserved first and last residue. The D gene is left open where the match is weak.

CDR3 length: 13
V gene: TRBV10-3
J gene: TRBJ2-5
D gene: NA
CDR3 protein: CAISEGGRETQYF
CDR3 DNA: TGTGCCATCAGTGAGGGAGGGAGGGAGACCCAGTACTTC

CDR3 length: 14
V gene: TRBV7-2
J gene: TRBJ1-4
D gene: NA
CDR3 protein: CASSPSGTNEKLFF
CDR3 DNA: TGTGCCAGCAGCCCCTCGGGGACTAATGAAAAACTGTTTTTT

CDR3 length: 13
V gene: TRBV30
J gene: TRBJ1-6
D gene: NA
CDR3 protein: CAWSETENSPLHF
CDR3 DNA: TGTGCCTGGAGTGAGACAGAAAATTCACCCCTCCACTTT

CDR3 length: 11
V gene: TRBV13
J gene: TRBJ2-7
D gene: NA
CDR3 protein: CASSLERDQYF
CDR3 DNA: TGTGCCAGCAGCTTAGAACGGGATCAGTACTTC

CDR3 length: 15
V gene: TRBV5-1
J gene: TRBJ2-1
D gene: NA
CDR3 protein: CASSLIAGQRDEQFF
CDR3 DNA: TGCGCCAGCAGCTTGATTGCGGGCCAGAGGGATGAGCAGTTCTTC

CDR3 length: 15
V gene: TRBV18
J gene: TRBJ2-2
D gene: TRBD1
CDR3 protein: CASSPTGGGSGELFF
CDR3 DNA: TGTGCCAGCTCGCCCACAGGGGGCGGAAGCGGGGAGCTGTTTTTT

CDR3 length: 19
V gene: TRBV2
J gene: TRBJ1-5
D gene: NA
CDR3 protein: CASSEAWGRADYSNQPQHF
CDR3 DNA: TGTGCCAGCAGTGAAGCATGGGGGCGGGCAGATTATAGCAATCAGCCCCAGCATTTT

CDR3 length: 15
V gene: TRBV7-9
J gene: TRBJ2-2
D gene: TRBD2
CDR3 protein: CASSPGLAGTGELFF
CDR3 DNA: TGTGCCAGCAGCCCCGGACTAGCGGGCACCGGGGAGCTGTTTTTT

CDR3 length: 17
V gene: TRBV7-2
J gene: TRBJ2-3
D gene: TRBD2
CDR3 protein: CASSLGASGGLRDTQYF
CDR3 DNA: TGTGCCAGCAGCTTAGGGGCTAGCGGGGGTTTGAGGGATACGCAGTATTTT

CDR3 length: 16
V gene: TRBV5-1
J gene: TRBJ1-2
D gene: NA
CDR3 protein: CASSSGISTTNYGYTF
CDR3 DNA: TGCGCCAGCAGCTCAGGAATTTCAACGACTAACTATGGCTACACCTTC

CDR3 length: 15
V gene: TRBV5-1
J gene: TRBJ2-1
D gene: NA
CDR3 protein: CASSLGATSYNEQFF
CDR3 DNA: TGCGCCAGCAGCTTGGGAGCGACCTCCTACAATGAGCAGTTCTTC

CDR3 length: 17
V gene: TRBV11-2
J gene: TRBJ2-1
D gene: TRBD2
CDR3 protein: CASSLTVLAGGRNEQFF
CDR3 DNA: TGTGCCAGCAGCTTGACAGTACTAGCGGGGGGGAGGAATGAGCAGTTCTTC

CDR3 length: 21
V gene: TRBV28
J gene: TRBJ2-1
D gene: NA
CDR3 protein: CASSLPFEQLPSQVSYNEQFF
CDR3 DNA: TGTGCCAGCAGTTTACCCTTTGAGCAGTTGCCTAGCCAGGTTTCCTACAATGAGCAGTTCTTC

CDR3 length: 15
V gene: TRBV19
J gene: TRBJ2-2
D gene: TRBD2
CDR3 protein: CASKSGGRVAGELFF
CDR3 DNA: TGTGCCAGTAAATCGGGCGGGAGGGTGGCCGGGGAGCTGTTTTTT

CDR3 length: 18
V gene: TRBV6-1
J gene: TRBJ2-5
D gene: NA
CDR3 protein: CASSDPTKKGQLQETQYF
CDR3 DNA: TGTGCCAGCAGTGACCCAACAAAAAAAGGACAGCTACAAGAGACCCAGTACTTC

CDR3 length: 15
V gene: TRBV28
J gene: TRBJ2-2
D gene: TRBD2
CDR3 protein: CASSPSGRGTGELFF
CDR3 DNA: TGTGCCAGCAGCCCAAGCGGGAGGGGGACCGGGGAGCTGTTTTTT

CDR3 length: 14
V gene: TRBV14
J gene: TRBJ2-5
D gene: NA
CDR3 protein: CASSLPGLQETQYF
CDR3 DNA: TGTGCCAGCAGTCTACCCGGACTGCAAGAGACCCAGTACTTC

CDR3 length: 17
V gene: TRBV2
J gene: TRBJ1-1
D gene: TRBD1
CDR3 protein: CASSPGTGGASSTEAFF
CDR3 DNA: TGTGCCAGCAGTCCCGGGACAGGGGGCGCTTCGAGCACTGAAGCTTTCTTT

CDR3 length: 14
V gene: TRBV5-1
J gene: TRBJ1-2
D gene: NA
CDR3 protein: CASSSGGENYGYTF
CDR3 DNA: TGCGCCAGCAGTTCGGGGGGTGAAAACTATGGCTACACCTTC

CDR3 length: 19
V gene: TRBV27
J gene: TRBJ2-5
D gene: TRBD2
CDR3 protein: CASSSALVPGLAGGETQYF
CDR3 DNA: TGTGCCAGCAGTTCCGCTCTTGTACCGGGACTAGCGGGAGGAGAGACCCAGTACTTC

CDR3 length: 15
V gene: TRBV27
J gene: TRBJ1-1
D gene: NA
CDR3 protein: CASSLGGQVNTEAFF
CDR3 DNA: TGTGCCAGCAGTTTAGGTGGGCAGGTGAACACTGAAGCTTTCTTT

CDR3 length: 15
V gene: TRBV4-1
J gene: TRBJ2-3
D gene: NA
CDR3 protein: CASSQEDYRTDTQYF
CDR3 DNA: TGCGCCAGCAGCCAAGAAGACTATCGAACAGATACGCAGTATTTT

CDR3 length: 13
V gene: TRBV6-6
J gene: TRBJ2-7
D gene: NA
CDR3 protein: CASTAGGYDEQYF
CDR3 DNA: TGTGCCAGCACCGCCGGGGGATACGACGAGCAGTACTTC

CDR3 length: 15
V gene: TRBV19
J gene: TRBJ1-1
D gene: TRBD1
CDR3 protein: CASSRNDRDSTEAFF
CDR3 DNA: TGTGCCAGTAGTCGGAATGACAGGGATTCCACTGAAGCTTTCTTT

CDR3 length: 16
V gene: TRBV4-1
J gene: TRBJ2-1
D gene: TRBD2
CDR3 protein: CASSPLGGGKVNEQFF
CDR3 DNA: TGCGCCAGCAGCCCTCTTGGCGGGGGGAAAGTCAATGAGCAGTTCTTC

CDR3 length: 14
V gene: TRBV4-1
J gene: TRBJ2-1
D gene: TRBD1
CDR3 protein: CASSAQGPYNEQFF
CDR3 DNA: TGCGCCAGCAGTGCACAGGGGCCATACAATGAGCAGTTCTTC

CDR3 length: 15
V gene: TRBV7-9
J gene: TRBJ1-6
D gene: NA
CDR3 protein: CASSLAARVESPLHF
CDR3 DNA: TGTGCCAGCAGCTTAGCGGCCAGGGTAGAATCACCCCTCCACTTT

CDR3 length: 16
V gene: TRBV7-9
J gene: TRBJ2-1
D gene: NA
CDR3 protein: CASSLGGGLGSREQFF
CDR3 DNA: TGTGCCAGCAGCTTAGGCGGAGGACTGGGGTCCAGAGAGCAGTTCTTC

CDR3 length: 14
V gene: TRBV7-8
J gene: TRBJ1-5
D gene: NA
CDR3 protein: CASSPRGADQPQHF
CDR3 DNA: TGTGCCAGCAGCCCACGGGGGGCCGATCAGCCCCAGCATTTT

CDR3 length: 12
V gene: TRBV6-1
J gene: TRBJ1-2
D gene: NA
CDR3 protein: CASSDTGGGYTF
CDR3 DNA: TGTGCCAGCAGTGACACTGGGGGGGGCTACACCTTC

CDR3 length: 15
V gene: TRBV7-9
J gene: TRBJ2-3
D gene: NA
CDR3 protein: CASSSDRRGADTQYF
CDR3 DNA: TGTGCCAGCAGCTCGGATAGGAGGGGAGCAGATACGCAGTATTTT

CDR3 length: 13
V gene: TRBV10-3
J gene: TRBJ1-4
D gene: NA
CDR3 protein: CAISEMGAEKLFF
CDR3 DNA: TGTGCCATCAGTGAAATGGGCGCTGAAAAACTGTTTTTT

CDR3 length: 15
V gene: TRBV6-5
J gene: TRBJ2-1
D gene: TRBD2
CDR3 protein: CASSYSRGGASEQFF
CDR3 DNA: TGTGCCAGCAGTTACTCTCGCGGGGGGGCCTCTGAGCAGTTCTTC

CDR3 length: 14
V gene: TRBV10-2
J gene: TRBJ2-7
D gene: TRBD2
CDR3 protein: CASSLTSSSYEQYF
CDR3 DNA: TGCGCCAGCAGCTTGACTAGCTCTTCCTACGAGCAGTACTTC

CDR3 length: 14
V gene: TRBV5-1
J gene: TRBJ1-2
D gene: NA
CDR3 protein: CASSLGTGSYGYTF
CDR3 DNA: TGCGCCAGCAGCTTGGGAACAGGGTCCTATGGCTACACCTTC

CDR3 length: 13
V gene: TRBV6-5
J gene: TRBJ1-2
D gene: NA
CDR3 protein: CASSPDRNYGYTF
CDR3 DNA: TGTGCCAGCAGCCCGGACAGAAACTATGGCTACACCTTC

CDR3 length: 15
V gene: TRBV6-6
J gene: TRBJ1-2
D gene: NA
CDR3 protein: CASSYSMSGNYGYTF
CDR3 DNA: TGTGCCAGCAGTTACTCGATGTCCGGTAACTATGGCTACACCTTC

CDR3 length: 17
V gene: TRBV4-1
J gene: TRBJ2-1
D gene: TRBD2
CDR3 protein: CASSQWAVAGKYNEQFF
CDR3 DNA: TGCGCCAGCAGCCAATGGGCGGTAGCGGGAAAGTACAATGAGCAGTTCTTC

CDR3 length: 15
V gene: TRBV11-2
J gene: TRBJ2-3
D gene: TRBD1
CDR3 protein: CASSPMDRVMDTQYF
CDR3 DNA: TGTGCCAGCAGCCCAATGGACAGGGTTATGGATACGCAGTATTTT